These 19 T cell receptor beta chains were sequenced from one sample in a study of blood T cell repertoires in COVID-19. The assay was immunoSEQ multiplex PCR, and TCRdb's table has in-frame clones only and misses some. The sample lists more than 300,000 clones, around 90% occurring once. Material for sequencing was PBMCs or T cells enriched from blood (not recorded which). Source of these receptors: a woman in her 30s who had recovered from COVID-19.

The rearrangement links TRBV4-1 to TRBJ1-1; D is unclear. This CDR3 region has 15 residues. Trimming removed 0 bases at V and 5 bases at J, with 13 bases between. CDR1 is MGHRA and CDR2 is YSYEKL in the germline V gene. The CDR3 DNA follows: TGCGCCAGCAGCCAAGAGCCGGGATTGGGGACTGAAGCTTTCTTT. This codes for CASSQEPGLGTEAFF.

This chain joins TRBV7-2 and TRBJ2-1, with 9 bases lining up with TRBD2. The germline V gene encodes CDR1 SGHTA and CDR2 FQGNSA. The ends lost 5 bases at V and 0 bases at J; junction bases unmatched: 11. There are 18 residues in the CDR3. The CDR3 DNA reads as TGTGCCAGCAGCCCACACAATAGCGGGGGAGGCTCCTACAATGAGCAGTTCTTC. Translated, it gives CASSPHNSGGGSYNEQFF.

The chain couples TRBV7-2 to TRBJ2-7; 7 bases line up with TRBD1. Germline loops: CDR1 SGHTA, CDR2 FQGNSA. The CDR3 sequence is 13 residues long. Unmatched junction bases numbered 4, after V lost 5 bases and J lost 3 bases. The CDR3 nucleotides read TGTGCCAGCAGCCCCCGACAGGGCTACGAGCAGTACTTC. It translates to CASSPRQGYEQYF.

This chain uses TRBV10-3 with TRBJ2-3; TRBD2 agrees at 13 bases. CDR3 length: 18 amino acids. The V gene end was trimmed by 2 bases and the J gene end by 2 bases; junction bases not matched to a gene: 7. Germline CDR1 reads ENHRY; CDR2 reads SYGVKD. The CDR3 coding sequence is TGTGCCATCAGTGAGGCGACTAGCGGGGGGATTATCACAGATACGCAGTATTTT. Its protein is CAISEATSGGIITDTQYF.

The CDR3 spells CASSLARMGAGGGYTF. The CDR3 DNA is TGCGCCAGCAGCTTGGCTCGTATGGGGGCCGGAGGTGGCTACACCTTC. The chain couples TRBV5-1 to TRBJ1-2; D may be TRBD1 (6 bases). Per germline, CDR1 SGHRS and CDR2 YFSETQ. The germline V and J ends were trimmed by 0 bases and 7 bases, with 19 bases remaining between them. This CDR3 spans 16 amino acids.

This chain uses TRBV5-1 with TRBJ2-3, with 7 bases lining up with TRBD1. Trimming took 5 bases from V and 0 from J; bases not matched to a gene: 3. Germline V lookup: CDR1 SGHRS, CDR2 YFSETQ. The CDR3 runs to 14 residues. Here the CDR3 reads CASRQTGSTDTQYF. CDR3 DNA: TGCGCCAGCAGGCAGACAGGGAGCACAGATACGCAGTATTTT. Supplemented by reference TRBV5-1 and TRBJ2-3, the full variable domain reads KAGVTQTPRYLIKTRGQQVTLSCSPISGHRSVSWYQQTPGQGLQFLFEYFSETQRNKGNFPGRFSGRQFSNSRSEMNVSTLELGDSALYLCASRQTGSTDTQYFGPGTRLTVL.

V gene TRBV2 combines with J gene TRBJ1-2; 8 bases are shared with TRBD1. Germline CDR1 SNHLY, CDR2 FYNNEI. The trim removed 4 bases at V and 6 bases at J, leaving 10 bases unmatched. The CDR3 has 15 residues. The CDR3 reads CASSARQGSIDGYTF. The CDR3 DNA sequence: TGTGCCAGCAGTGCAAGACAGGGGAGCATTGATGGCTACACCTTC.

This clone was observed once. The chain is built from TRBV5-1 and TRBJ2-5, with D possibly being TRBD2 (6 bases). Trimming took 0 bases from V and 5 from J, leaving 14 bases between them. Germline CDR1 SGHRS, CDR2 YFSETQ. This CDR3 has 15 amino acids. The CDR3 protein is CASSLASREMETQYF. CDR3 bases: TGCGCCAGCAGCTTGGCAAGCCGGGAGATGGAGACCCAGTACTTC. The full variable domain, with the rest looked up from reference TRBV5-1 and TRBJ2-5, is KAGVTQTPRYLIKTRGQQVTLSCSPISGHRSVSWYQQTPGQGLQFLFEYFSETQRNKGNFPGRFSGRQFSNSRSEMNVSTLELGDSALYLCASSLASREMETQYFGPGTRLLVL.

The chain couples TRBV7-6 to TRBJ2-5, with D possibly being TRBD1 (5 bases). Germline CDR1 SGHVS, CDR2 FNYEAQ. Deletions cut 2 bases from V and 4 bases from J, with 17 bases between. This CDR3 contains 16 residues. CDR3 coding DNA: TGTGCCAGCAGCTTACGCAACGGCGGTCAGGGAGAGACCCAGTACTTC. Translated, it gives CASSLRNGGQGETQYF.

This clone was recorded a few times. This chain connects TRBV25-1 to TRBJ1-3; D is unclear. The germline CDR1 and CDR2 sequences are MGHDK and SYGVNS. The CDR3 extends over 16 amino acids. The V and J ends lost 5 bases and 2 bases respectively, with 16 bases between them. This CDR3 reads CASSPSGLWAGNTIYF. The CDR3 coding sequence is TGTGCCAGCAGTCCGTCAGGATTGTGGGCTGGAAACACCATATATTTT. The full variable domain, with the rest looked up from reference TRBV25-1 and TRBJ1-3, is EADIYQTPRYLVIGTGKKITLECSQTMGHDKMYWYQQDPGMELHLIHYSYGVNSTEKGDLSSESTVSRIRTEHFPLTLESARPSHTSQYLCASSPSGLWAGNTIYFGEGSWLTVV.

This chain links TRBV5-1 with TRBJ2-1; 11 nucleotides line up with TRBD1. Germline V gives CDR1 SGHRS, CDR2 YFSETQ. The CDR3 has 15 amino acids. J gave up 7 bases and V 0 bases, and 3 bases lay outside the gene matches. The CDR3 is CASSLGGTGGNEQFF. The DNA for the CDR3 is TGCGCCAGCAGCTTGGGCGGGACAGGGGGAAATGAGCAGTTCTTC.

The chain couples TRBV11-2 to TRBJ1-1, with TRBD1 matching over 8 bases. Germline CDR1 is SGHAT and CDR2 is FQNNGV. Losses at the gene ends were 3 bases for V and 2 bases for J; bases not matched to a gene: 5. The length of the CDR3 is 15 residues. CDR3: CASSFPGTGNTEAFF. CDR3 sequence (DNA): TGTGCCAGCAGCTTCCCCGGGACAGGCAACACTGAAGCTTTCTTT. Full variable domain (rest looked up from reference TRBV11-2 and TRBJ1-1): EAGVAQSPRYKIIEKRQSVAFWCNPISGHATLYWYQQILGQGPKLLIQFQNNGVVDDSQLPKDRFSAERLKGVDSTLKIQPAKLEDSAVYLCASSFPGTGNTEAFFGQGTRLTVV.

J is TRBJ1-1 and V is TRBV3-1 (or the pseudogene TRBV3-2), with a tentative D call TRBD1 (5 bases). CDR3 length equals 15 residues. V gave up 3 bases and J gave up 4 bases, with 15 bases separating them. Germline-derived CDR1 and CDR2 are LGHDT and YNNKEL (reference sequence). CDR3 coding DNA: TGTGCCAGCAGCCAGGGAGGGGTTGGTGTCACTGAAGCTTTCTTT. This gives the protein CASSQGGVGVTEAFF.

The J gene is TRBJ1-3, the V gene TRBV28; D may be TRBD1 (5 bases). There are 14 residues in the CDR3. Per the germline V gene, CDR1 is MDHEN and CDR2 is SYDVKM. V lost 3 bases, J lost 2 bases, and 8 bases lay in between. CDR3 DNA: TGTGCCAGCAGTTTTGGAGGGGCTGGAAACACCATATATTTT. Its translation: CASSFGGAGNTIYF.

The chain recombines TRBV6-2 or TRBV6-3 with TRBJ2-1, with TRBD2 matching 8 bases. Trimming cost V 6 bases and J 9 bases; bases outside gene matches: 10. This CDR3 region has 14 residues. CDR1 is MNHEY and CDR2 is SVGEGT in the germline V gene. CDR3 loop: CASSRLAGAGEQFF. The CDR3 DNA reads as TGTGCCAGCAGCCGGCTAGCGGGCGCGGGTGAGCAGTTCTTC.

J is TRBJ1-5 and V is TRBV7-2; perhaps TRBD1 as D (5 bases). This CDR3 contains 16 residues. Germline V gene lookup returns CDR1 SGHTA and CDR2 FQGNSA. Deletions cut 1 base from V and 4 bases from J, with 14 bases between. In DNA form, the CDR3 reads TGTGCCAGCAGCTTAGTAGGGGTTAGTAGGAATCAGCCCCAGCATTTT. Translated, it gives CASSLVGVSRNQPQHF.

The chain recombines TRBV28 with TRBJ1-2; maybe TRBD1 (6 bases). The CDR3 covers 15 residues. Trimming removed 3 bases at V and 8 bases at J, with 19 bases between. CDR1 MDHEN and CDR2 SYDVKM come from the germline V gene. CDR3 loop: CASSFGLGGQNGYTF. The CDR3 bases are TGTGCCAGCAGTTTCGGGCTAGGCGGACAGAACGGCTACACCTTC.

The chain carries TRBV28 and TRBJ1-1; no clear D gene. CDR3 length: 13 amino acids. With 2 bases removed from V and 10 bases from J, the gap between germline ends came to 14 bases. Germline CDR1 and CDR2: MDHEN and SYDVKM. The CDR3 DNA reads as TGTGCCAGCAGTTTAGGGGTGGAGGTTTCAGCTTTCTTT. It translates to CASSLGVEVSAFF.

In DNA form, the CDR3 reads TGTGCCAGCTCTATGACTAGCGGGGGGGCAGATACGCAGTATTTT. It is translated as CASSMTSGGADTQYF. This chain links TRBV18 with TRBJ2-3, with 14 nucleotides matching TRBD2. This CDR3 has 15 amino acids. Germline assignment: CDR1 KGHSH and CDR2 LQKENI. V dropped 6 bases and J dropped 4; count of bases not matched to a gene: 3.